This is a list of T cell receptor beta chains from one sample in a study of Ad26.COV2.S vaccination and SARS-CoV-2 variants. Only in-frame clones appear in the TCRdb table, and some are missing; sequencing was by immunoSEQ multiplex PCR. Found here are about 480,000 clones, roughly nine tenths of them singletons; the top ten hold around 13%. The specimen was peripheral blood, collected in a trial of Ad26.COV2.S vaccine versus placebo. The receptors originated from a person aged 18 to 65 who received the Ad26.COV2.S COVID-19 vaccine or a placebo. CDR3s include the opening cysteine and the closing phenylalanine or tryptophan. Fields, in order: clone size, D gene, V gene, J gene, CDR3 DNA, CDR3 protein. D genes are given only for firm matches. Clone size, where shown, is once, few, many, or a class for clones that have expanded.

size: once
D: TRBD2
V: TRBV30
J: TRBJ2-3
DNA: TGTGCCTGGAGTGCCACTAGCGGGAGTACAGATACGCAGTATTTT
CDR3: CAWSATSGSTDTQYF

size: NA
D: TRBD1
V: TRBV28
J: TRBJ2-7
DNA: TGTGCCAGCAGCCCCAGGGGGACAGCAACCTACGAGCAGTACTTC
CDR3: CASSPRGTATYEQYF

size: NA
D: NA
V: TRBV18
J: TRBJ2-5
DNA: TGTGCCAGCTCACCACTCCACTGGGAGACCCAGTACTTC
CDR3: CASSPLHWETQYF

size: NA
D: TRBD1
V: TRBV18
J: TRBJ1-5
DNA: TGTGCCAGCTCCCAACAGGGGGCGGATCAGCCCCAGCATTTT
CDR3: CASSQQGADQPQHF

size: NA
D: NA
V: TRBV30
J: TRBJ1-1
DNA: TGTGCCTGGACCCACGGGGGGGGGACTGAAGCTTTCTTT
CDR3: CAWTHGGGTEAFF

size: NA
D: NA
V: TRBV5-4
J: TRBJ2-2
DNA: TGTGCCAGCAGCTTGGCCGGGGGTAGCGTCATTATCGGGGAGCTGTTTTTT
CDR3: CASSLAGGSVIIGELFF

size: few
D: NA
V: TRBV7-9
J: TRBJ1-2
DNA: TGTGCCAGCAGCTTAGACGGCCCTATGGACTATGGCTACACCTTC
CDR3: CASSLDGPMDYGYTF

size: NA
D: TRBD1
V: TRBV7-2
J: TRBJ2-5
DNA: TGTGCCAGCAACTACAGGGGGGTCGGCGTAGCTCAAGAGACCCAGTACTTC
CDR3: CASNYRGVGVAQETQYF

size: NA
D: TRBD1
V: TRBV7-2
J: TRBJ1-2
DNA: TGTGCCAGCAGCACAGGGGTGGGGGCTAACTATGGCTACACCTTC
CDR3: CASSTGVGANYGYTF

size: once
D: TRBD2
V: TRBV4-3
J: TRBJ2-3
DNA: TGCGCCAGCAGCCATGGGAGACTAGCGGGAAGCACAGATACGCAGTATTTT
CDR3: CASSHGRLAGSTDTQYF

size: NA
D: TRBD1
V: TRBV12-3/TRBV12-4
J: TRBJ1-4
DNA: TGTGCCAGCAGTTTAGCATGGGGACAGGGACTGTTTTTT
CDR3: CASSLAWGQGLFF

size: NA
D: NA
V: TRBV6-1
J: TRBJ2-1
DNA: TGTGCCAGCAGTGAACGCCTCTACAATGAGCAGTTCTTC
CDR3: CASSERLYNEQFF

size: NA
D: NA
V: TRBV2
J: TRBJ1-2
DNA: TGTGCCAGCAGAGCAGGAATAGGTGGCTACACCTTC
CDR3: CASRAGIGGYTF

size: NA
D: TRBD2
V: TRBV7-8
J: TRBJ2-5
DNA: TGTGCCAGCACCCTCATCCGGACCGGAGGGACTAGCGTCCAAGAGACCCAGTACTTC
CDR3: CASTLIRTGGTSVQETQYF

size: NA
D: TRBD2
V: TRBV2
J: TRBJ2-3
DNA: TGTGCCAGCAGCCGACTAGCCGTTAGCACAGATACGCAGTATTTT
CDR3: CASSRLAVSTDTQYF

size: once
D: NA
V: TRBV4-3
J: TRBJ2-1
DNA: TGCGCCAGCAGCCCAATCCCAGTCCGGGGTGAGCAGTTCTTC
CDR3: CASSPIPVRGEQFF

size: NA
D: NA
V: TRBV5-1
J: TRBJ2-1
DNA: TGCGCCAGCAGCTTGGTGTTAGCTGCCTACAATGAGCAGTTCTTC
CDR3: CASSLVLAAYNEQFF

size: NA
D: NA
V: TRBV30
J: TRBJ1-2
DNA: TGTGCCTGGAGTCTGGCCACGGGCGGCTACACCTTC
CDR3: CAWSLATGGYTF

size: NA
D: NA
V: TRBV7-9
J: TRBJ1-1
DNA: TGTGCCAGCAGCCTGGGCAACCCAGCAGCTGCCGCTTTCTTT
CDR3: CASSLGNPAAAAFF

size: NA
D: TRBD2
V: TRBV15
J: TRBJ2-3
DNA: TGTGCCACCAGCAGAGGTACTAGCGGTCCGGCAGATACGCAGTATTTT
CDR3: CATSRGTSGPADTQYF

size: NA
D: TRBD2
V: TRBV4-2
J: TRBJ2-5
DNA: TGTGCCAGCAGCCAAGCACCCCCCTCTCTAGCGGGGGCCCAAGAGACCCAGTACTTC
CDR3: CASSQAPPSLAGAQETQYF

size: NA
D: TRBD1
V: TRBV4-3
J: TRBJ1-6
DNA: TGCGCCAGCAGCCAAGATCGGCAGGGGGCAGGCGCCTCCTATAATTCACCCCTCCACTTT
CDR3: CASSQDRQGAGASYNSPLHF

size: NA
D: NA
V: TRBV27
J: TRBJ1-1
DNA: TGTGCCAGCAGTTCAAACTTCGACCTCACTGAAGCTTTCTTT
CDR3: CASSSNFDLTEAFF

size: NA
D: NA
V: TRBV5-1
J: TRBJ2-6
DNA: TGCGCCAGCAGCTTGGACGGGGGAACCGGGGCCAACGTCCTGACTTTC
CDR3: CASSLDGGTGANVLTF

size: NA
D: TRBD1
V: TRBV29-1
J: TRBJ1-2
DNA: TGCAGCGCCCGGACAGGGGATGGCTACACCTTC
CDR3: CSARTGDGYTF

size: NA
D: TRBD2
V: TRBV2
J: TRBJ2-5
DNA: TGTGCCAGCAGCGCCGGACTAGCGGCACAAGAGACCCAGTACTTC
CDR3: CASSAGLAAQETQYF

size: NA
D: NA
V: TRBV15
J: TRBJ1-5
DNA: TGTGCCACCAGCAGCGGGTGGGGGGCCCAGCCCCAGCATTTT
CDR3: CATSSGWGAQPQHF

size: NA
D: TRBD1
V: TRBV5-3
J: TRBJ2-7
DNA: TGTGCCAGAAGCCCCGGGACAGGTCAGAAGTACGAGCAGTACTTC
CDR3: CARSPGTGQKYEQYF

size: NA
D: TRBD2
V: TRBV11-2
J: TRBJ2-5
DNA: TGTGCCAGCAGCTTAGGGGGACTAGCGGGATTGCGGGAGACCCAGTACTTC
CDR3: CASSLGGLAGLRETQYF

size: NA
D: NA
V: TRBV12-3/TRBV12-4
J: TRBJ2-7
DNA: TGTGCCAGCAGTCTGCTCACCTCCTACGAGCAGTACTTC
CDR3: CASSLLTSYEQYF